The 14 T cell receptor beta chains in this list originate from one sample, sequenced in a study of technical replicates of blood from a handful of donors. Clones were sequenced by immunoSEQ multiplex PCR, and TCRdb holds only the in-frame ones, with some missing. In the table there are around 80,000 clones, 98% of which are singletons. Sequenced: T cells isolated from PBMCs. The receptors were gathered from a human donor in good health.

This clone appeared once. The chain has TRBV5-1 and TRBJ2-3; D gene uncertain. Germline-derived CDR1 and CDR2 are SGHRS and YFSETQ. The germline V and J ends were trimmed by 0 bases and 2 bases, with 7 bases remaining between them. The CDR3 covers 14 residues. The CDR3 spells CASSLGSYTDTQYF. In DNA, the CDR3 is TGCGCCAGCAGCTTGGGCAGTTACACAGATACGCAGTATTTT.

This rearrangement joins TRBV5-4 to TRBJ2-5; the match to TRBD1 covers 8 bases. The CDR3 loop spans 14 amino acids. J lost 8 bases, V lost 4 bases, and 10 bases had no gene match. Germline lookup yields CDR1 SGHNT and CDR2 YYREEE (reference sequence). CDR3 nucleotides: TGTGCCAGCAGCCAGGACAGGGACCTGGGAACCCAGTACTTC. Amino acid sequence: CASSQDRDLGTQYF.

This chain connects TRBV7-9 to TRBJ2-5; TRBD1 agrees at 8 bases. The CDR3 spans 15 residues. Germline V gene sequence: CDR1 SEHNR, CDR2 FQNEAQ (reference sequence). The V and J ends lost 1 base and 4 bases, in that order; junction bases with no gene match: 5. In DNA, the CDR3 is TGTGCCAGCAGCTTAGGTGTCAGGGGGCGAGAGACCCAGTACTTC. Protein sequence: CASSLGVRGRETQYF.

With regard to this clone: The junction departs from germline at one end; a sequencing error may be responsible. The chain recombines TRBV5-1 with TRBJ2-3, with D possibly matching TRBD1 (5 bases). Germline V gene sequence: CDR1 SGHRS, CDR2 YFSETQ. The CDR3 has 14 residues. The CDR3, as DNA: TGCGCCAGCAGCTTGCAGGGCTCGCACAGATACGCAGTATTT. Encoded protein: CASSLQGSHRYAVF.

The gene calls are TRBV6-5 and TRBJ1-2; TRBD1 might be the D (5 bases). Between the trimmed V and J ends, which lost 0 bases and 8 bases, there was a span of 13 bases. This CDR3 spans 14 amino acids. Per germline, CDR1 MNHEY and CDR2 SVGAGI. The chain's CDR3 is CASSYSLQGVGYTF. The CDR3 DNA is TGTGCCAGCAGTTACTCCCTCCAGGGTGTCGGCTACACCTTC.

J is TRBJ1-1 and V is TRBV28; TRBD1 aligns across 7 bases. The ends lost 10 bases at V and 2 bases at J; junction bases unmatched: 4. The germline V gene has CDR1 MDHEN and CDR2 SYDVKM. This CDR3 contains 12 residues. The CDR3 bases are TGTGCCACCGGGGACAGTAACACTGAAGCTTTCTTT. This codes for CATGDSNTEAFF.

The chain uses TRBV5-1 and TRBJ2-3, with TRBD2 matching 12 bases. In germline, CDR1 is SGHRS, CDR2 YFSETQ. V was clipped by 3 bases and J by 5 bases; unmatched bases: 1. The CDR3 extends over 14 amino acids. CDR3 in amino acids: CASSSGLAGDTQYF. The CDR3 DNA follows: TGCGCCAGCAGCTCGGGACTAGCGGGAGATACGCAGTATTTT.

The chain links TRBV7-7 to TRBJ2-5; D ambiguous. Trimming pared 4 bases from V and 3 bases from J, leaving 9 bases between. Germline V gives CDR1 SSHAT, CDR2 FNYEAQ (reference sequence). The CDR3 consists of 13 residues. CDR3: CASSYSTKETQYF. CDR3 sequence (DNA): TGTGCCAGCAGCTACTCAACTAAAGAGACCCAGTACTTC.

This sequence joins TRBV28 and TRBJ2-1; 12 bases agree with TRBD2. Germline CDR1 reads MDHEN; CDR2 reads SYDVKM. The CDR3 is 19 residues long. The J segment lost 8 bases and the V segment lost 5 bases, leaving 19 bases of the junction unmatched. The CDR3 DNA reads TGTGCCAGCAGTATTACCAGGGGAACTAGCGGGAGGTTCGAGGATGAGCAGTTCTTC. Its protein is CASSITRGTSGRFEDEQFF. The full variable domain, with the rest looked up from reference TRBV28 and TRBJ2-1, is DVKVTQSSRYLVKRTGEKVFLECVQDMDHENMFWYRQDPGLGLRLIYFSYDVKMKEKGDIPEGYSVSREKKERFSLILESASTNQTSMYLCASSITRGTSGRFEDEQFFGPGTRLTVL.

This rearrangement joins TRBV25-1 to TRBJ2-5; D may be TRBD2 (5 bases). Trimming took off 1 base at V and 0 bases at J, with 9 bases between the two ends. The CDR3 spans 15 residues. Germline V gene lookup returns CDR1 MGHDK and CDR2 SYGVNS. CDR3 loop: CASSESSWYQETQYF. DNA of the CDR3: TGTGCCAGCAGTGAATCTAGCTGGTACCAAGAGACCCAGTACTTC.

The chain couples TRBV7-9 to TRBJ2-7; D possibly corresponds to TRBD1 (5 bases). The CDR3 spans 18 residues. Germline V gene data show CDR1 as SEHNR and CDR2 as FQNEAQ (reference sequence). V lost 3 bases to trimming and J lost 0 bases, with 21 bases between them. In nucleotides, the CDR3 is TGTGCCAGCAGCTTTGTTCTCGTAGGACAATCTCTCTCCTACGAGCAGTACTTC. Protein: CASSFVLVGQSLSYEQYF. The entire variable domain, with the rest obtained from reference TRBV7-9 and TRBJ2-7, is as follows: DTGVSQNPRHKITKRGQNVTFRCDPISEHNRLYWYRQTLGQGPEFLTYFQNEAQLEKSRLLSDRFSAERPKGSFSTLEIQRTEQGDSAMYLCASSFVLVGQSLSYEQYFGPGTRLTVT.

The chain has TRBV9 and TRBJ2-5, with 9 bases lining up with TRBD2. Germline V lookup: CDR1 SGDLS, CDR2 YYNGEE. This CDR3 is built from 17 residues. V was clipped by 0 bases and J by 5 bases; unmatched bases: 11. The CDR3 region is CASSVGASGDTRETQYF. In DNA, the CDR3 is TGTGCCAGCAGCGTAGGGGCTAGCGGGGACACTCGGGAGACCCAGTACTTC. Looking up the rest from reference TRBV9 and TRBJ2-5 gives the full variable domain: DSGVTQTPKHLITATGQRVTLRCSPRSGDLSVYWYQQSLDQGLQFLIQYYNGEERAKGNILERFSAQQFPDLHSELNLSSLELGDSALYFCASSVGASGDTRETQYFGPGTRLLVL.

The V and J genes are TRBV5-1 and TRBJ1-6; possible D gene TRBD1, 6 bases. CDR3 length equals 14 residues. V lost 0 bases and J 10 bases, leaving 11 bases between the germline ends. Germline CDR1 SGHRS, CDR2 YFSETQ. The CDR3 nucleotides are TGCGCCAGCAGCTTGGAGGGGGTGGCCTCACCCCTCCACTTT. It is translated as CASSLEGVASPLHF. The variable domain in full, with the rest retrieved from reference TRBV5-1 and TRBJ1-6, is KAGVTQTPRYLIKTRGQQVTLSCSPISGHRSVSWYQQTPGQGLQFLFEYFSETQRNKGNFPGRFSGRQFSNSRSEMNVSTLELGDSALYLCASSLEGVASPLHFGNGTRLTVT.

The CDR3 sequence: CASGLALTGENTEAFF. CDR3 nucleotide sequence: TGTGCTAGTGGTTTGGCCCTGACAGGGGAGAACACTGAAGCTTTCTTT. The chain is built from TRBV12-5 and TRBJ1-1, with 8 positions matching TRBD1. CDR1 and CDR2 (germline): LGHNT, FRNRAP. The V gene end was trimmed by 1 base and the J gene end by 1 base; junction bases not matched to a gene: 5. The CDR3 loop spans 16 amino acids.